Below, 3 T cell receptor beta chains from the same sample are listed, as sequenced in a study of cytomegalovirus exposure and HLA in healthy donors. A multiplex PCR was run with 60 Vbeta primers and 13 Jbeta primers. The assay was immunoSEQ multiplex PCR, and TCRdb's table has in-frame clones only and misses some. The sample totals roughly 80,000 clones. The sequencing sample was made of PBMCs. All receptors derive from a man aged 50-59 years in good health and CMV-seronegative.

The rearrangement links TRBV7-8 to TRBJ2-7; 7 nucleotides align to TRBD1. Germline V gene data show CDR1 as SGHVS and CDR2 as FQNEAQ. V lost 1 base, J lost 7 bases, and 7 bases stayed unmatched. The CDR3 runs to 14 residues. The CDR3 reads CASSLVGQVGEQYF. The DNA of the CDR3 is TGTGCCAGCAGCTTAGTCGGACAGGTGGGAGAGCAGTACTTC.

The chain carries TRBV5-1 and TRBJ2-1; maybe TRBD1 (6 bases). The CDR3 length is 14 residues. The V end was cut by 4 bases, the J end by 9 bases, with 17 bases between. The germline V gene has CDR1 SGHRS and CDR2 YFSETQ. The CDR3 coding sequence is TGCGCCAGCAGCGCCACTGCACAGGGCTTTGAGCAGTTCTTC. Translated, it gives CASSATAQGFEQFF.

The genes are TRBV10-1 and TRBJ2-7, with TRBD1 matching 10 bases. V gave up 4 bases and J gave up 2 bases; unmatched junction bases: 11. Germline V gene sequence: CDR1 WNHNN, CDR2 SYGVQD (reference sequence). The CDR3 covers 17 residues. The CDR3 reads CASSGDRGRTSTYEQYF. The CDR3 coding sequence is TGCGCCAGCAGTGGGGACAGGGGACGAACAAGTACCTACGAGCAGTACTTC.